This T cell receptor (beta chain) was obtained from a study of blood T cell repertoires in COVID-19. Study-level information: The cDNA or gDNA used as material had been derived from T cells, B-cell-depleted T cells, or PBMCs.

Under the authors' procedure: The assay estimated nucleated cells by amplifying reference gene primers. Produced via immunoSEQ multiplex PCR; TCRdb's table is partial and in-frame only. The V and J calls and clone size come from that table; D and trimming were worked out from the DNA. The table includes roughly 480,000 clones, roughly nine tenths detected once. The TCR originated in a man between 18 and 29 years old with COVID-19, enrolled during active disease. The sample taken for sequencing was peripheral blood.

CDR3 protein: CASSPKRERGSYNEQFF. In DNA, the CDR3 is TGTGCCAGCAGCCCCAAGCGGGAAAGGGGCTCCTACAATGAGCAGTTCTTC. The chain carries TRBV13 and TRBJ2-1, with 7 positions matching TRBD2. J gave up 0 bases and V 5 bases, and 10 bases lay outside the gene matches. This CDR3 is 17 amino acids long. From germline, CDR1 is PRHDT and CDR2 FYEKMQ (reference sequence).